This is a list of T cell receptor beta chains from one sample in a study of human T cells and chemical hapten exposure. From the RACE reads, TCRdb called clonotypes with MiXCR, one entry per CDR3 protein. The sample gives some 53,000 distinct CDR3 sequences, 11% of which show up once; under 2% is in the top ten. Specimen: whole blood, collected in connection with sensitization to the hapten diphenylcyclopropenone (DPC). The receptors were sampled from a woman aged 40 to 50 with alopecia areata. Some clones in this sample may be carry-over from other donors' samples. The CDR3 runs from the conserved cysteine through the conserved F or W. D genes are given only for firm matches. Rows give clone size only sometimes, using once, few, many, or a class for an expanded clone.

D: .
J: TRBJ1-1
V: TRBV14
size: few
DNA: TGTGCCAGCAGCCAAGGTGGACGGGAAGCTTTCTTT
CDR3: CASSQGGREAFF

D: .
J: TRBJ2-3
V: TRBV20-1
size: few
DNA: TGCAGTGCCGCAGACCTTTCTAGCACAGATACGCAGTATTTT
CDR3: CSAADLSSTDTQYF

D: .
J: TRBJ1-5
V: TRBV5-1
size: .
DNA: TGCGCCAGCAGCGCCGGGGACGGTGATCAGCCCCAGCATTTT
CDR3: CASSAGDGDQPQHF

D: .
J: TRBJ1-1
V: TRBV5-1
size: many
DNA: TGCGCCAGCAGCTTGGCGGGGGCGGGCACTGAAGCTTTCTTT
CDR3: CASSLAGAGTEAFF

D: .
J: TRBJ2-1
V: TRBV5-1
size: few
DNA: TGCGCCAGCAGCTTGTTATCGGCATACTCCTACAATGAGCAGTTCTTC
CDR3: CASSLLSAYSYNEQFF

D: .
J: TRBJ1-6
V: TRBV5-5
size: many
DNA: TGTGCCAGCAGCTATTGGACGGCCTTTAATTCACCCCTCCACTTT
CDR3: CASSYWTAFNSPLHF

D: .
J: TRBJ2-3
V: TRBV12-3/TRBV12-4
size: .
DNA: TGTGCCAGCAGCCCCCAGGGCCATCTCCTCGGTGATACGCAGTATTTT
CDR3: CASSPQGHLLGDTQYF

D: .
J: TRBJ1-3
V: TRBV5-6
size: few
DNA: TGTGCCAGCAGCTCAACTGGACAGACCTACTCTGGAAACACCATATATTTT
CDR3: CASSSTGQTYSGNTIYF

D: TRBD2
J: TRBJ2-2
V: TRBV7-6
size: many
DNA: TGTGCCAGCAGCTTCCCCGGGACTAGCGGGGGCCCCCGGGCCGGGGAGCTGTTTTTT
CDR3: CASSFPGTSGGPRAGELFF

D: TRBD1
J: TRBJ2-5
V: TRBV7-6
size: many
DNA: TGTGCCAGCAGCTTACCTCACTCTGGGACAGGGTTTGGAGAGACCCAGTACTTC
CDR3: CASSLPHSGTGFGETQYF

D: .
J: TRBJ1-2
V: TRBV20-1
size: many
DNA: TGCAGTGCTAGAATTGCGGGACCCTATGGCTACACCTTC
CDR3: CSARIAGPYGYTF

D: .
J: TRBJ1-1
V: TRBV28
size: many
DNA: TGTGCCACCTCACCTAGGACATCAATGAACACTGAAGCTTTCTTT
CDR3: CATSPRTSMNTEAFF

D: TRBD1
J: TRBJ1-4
V: TRBV29-1
size: .
DNA: TGCAGCGTTGACGGGACAGGGGCTGAAAAACTGTTTTTT
CDR3: CSVDGTGAEKLFF

D: .
J: TRBJ1-4
V: TRBV4-1
size: .
DNA: TGCGCCAGCAGCCAACTCGGTCAGGGCTCAACTAATGAAAAACTGTTTTTT
CDR3: CASSQLGQGSTNEKLFF

D: .
J: TRBJ1-1
V: TRBV7-8
size: many
DNA: TGTGCCAGCAGCTCACAGGGTGCAGCTTTCTTT
CDR3: CASSSQGAAFF

D: .
J: TRBJ1-5
V: TRBV18
size: few
DNA: TGTGCCAGCTCACCCAATATCCCGACAGGAAATCAGCCCCAGCATTTT
CDR3: CASSPNIPTGNQPQHF

D: TRBD2
J: TRBJ2-1
V: TRBV3-1
size: .
DNA: TGTGCCAGCAGCCAAGATCTAGAGGAGCGGGAGAGGGGTGAGCAGTTCTTC
CDR3: CASSQDLEERERGEQFF

D: TRBD1
J: TRBJ1-1
V: TRBV6-1
size: few
DNA: TGTGCCAGCAGTCTCCGGGACAGGGGGTCGAACACTGAAGCTTTCTTT
CDR3: CASSLRDRGSNTEAFF

D: .
J: TRBJ2-7
V: TRBV4-1
size: .
DNA: TGCGCCAGCAGCCAGCAGGGGAACGAGCAGTACTTC
CDR3: CASSQQGNEQYF

D: TRBD2
J: TRBJ2-3
V: TRBV29-1
size: .
DNA: TGCAGCGTTGAAGGGTTAGCGGGAGATAGTACGCAGTATTTT
CDR3: CSVEGLAGDSTQYF

D: TRBD2
J: TRBJ2-1
V: TRBV19
size: .
DNA: TGTGCCAGTAGTATAGGGACTAGCTTCAATGAGCAGTTCTTC
CDR3: CASSIGTSFNEQFF

D: .
J: TRBJ1-4
V: TRBV12-3/TRBV12-4
size: many
DNA: TGTGCCAGCAGTTTGGGAAGGGGGGTTGGTGAAAAACTGTTTTTT
CDR3: CASSLGRGVGEKLFF

D: TRBD2
J: TRBJ2-2
V: TRBV14
size: many
DNA: TGTGCCAGCAGCGAAGTCACTAGCGGGAGATTTACCGGGGAGCTGTTTTTT
CDR3: CASSEVTSGRFTGELFF

D: TRBD2
J: TRBJ2-3
V: TRBV18
size: many
DNA: TGTGCCAGCTCACCCGGACTAGCGGGGGTTTACCCAGATACGCAGTATTTT
CDR3: CASSPGLAGVYPDTQYF

D: .
J: TRBJ1-1
V: TRBV6-2/TRBV6-3
size: .
DNA: TGTGCCAGCAGCGGGGGAGCTTTGTACACTGAAGCTTTCTTT
CDR3: CASSGGALYTEAFF

D: TRBD1
J: TRBJ1-2
V: TRBV5-1
size: many
DNA: TGCGCCAGCAGCTTGGTGACAGGGGGTGACTATGGCTACACCTTC
CDR3: CASSLVTGGDYGYTF

D: .
J: TRBJ1-2
V: TRBV4-3
size: few
DNA: TGCGCCAGCAGCCAAGATAGGAACGGGGCTGGCTACACCTTC
CDR3: CASSQDRNGAGYTF

D: TRBD1
J: TRBJ2-7
V: TRBV19
size: many
DNA: TGTGCCAGTAGTCTCACAGGGGCCTCCTACGAGCAGTACTTC
CDR3: CASSLTGASYEQYF